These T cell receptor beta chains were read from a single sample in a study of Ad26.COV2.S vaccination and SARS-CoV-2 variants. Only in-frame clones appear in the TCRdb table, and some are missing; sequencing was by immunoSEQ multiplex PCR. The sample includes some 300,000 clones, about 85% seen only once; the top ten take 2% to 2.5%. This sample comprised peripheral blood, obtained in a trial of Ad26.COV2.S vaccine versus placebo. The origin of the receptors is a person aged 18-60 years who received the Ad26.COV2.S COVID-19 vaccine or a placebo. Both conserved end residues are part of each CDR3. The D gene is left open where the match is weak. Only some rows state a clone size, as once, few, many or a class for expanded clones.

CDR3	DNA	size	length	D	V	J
CASRRPNSGANVLTF	TGTGCCAGCAGAAGACCGAACTCTGGGGCCAACGTCCTGACTTTC	-	15	-	TRBV6-5	TRBJ2-6
CASSLQGPWTEAFF	TGTGCCAGCAGCTTACAGGGGCCGTGGACTGAAGCTTTCTTT	few	14	-	TRBV11-2	TRBJ1-1
CASSPPTNYGYTF	TGTGCCAGCAGTCCCCCGACAAACTATGGCTACACCTTC	-	13	-	TRBV28	TRBJ1-2
CASSGLANEQYF	TGTGCCAGCAGTGGACTAGCGAACGAGCAGTACTTC	-	12	TRBD2	TRBV2	TRBJ2-7
CASSHKTENQPQHF	TGCGCCAGCAGCCATAAGACCGAGAATCAGCCCCAGCATTTT	-	14	-	TRBV4-1	TRBJ1-5
CASTQMGSSGNTIYF	TGTGCCAGCACCCAGATGGGGTCTAGCGGAAACACCATATATTTT	once	15	-	TRBV7-9	TRBJ1-3
CASSQVRAETQYF	TGTGCCAGCAGCCAAGTCAGGGCGGAGACCCAGTACTTC	-	13	-	TRBV3-1/TRBV3-2	TRBJ2-5
CAWISTYNEQFF	TGTGCCTGGATCTCTACGTACAATGAGCAGTTCTTC	once	12	-	TRBV30	TRBJ2-1
CASSPPGQGSSDTQYF	TGTGCCAGCAGCCCCCCGGGACAGGGTAGTTCAGATACGCAGTATTTT	-	16	TRBD1	TRBV5-5	TRBJ2-3
CASSEAPISTDTQYF	TGTGCCAGCAGTGAAGCACCGATTAGCACAGATACGCAGTATTTT	-	15	-	TRBV6-1	TRBJ2-3
CASSGDSYEQYF	TGTGCCAGCTCCGGGGATTCCTACGAGCAGTACTTC	-	12	-	TRBV2	TRBJ2-7
CASSIGGTPGELFF	TGTGCCAGTAGTATAGGCGGGACTCCCGGGGAGCTGTTTTTT	-	14	-	TRBV19	TRBJ2-2
CASSQVRVGQETQYF	TGTGCCAGCAGCCAAGTTCGGGTGGGACAAGAGACCCAGTACTTC	-	15	-	TRBV4-2	TRBJ2-5
CASSRTPGNTGELFF	TGTGCCAGCAGCCGGACCCCAGGGAACACCGGGGAGCTGTTTTTT	-	15	-	TRBV7-2	TRBJ2-2
CASSRDVTGGSEAFF	TGTGCCAGCAGCCGAGACGTTACAGGGGGCTCTGAAGCTTTCTTT	-	15	TRBD1	TRBV14	TRBJ1-1
CASSPTGAANQPQHF	TGTGCCAGCAGCCCGACAGGGGCTGCGAATCAGCCCCAGCATTTT	-	15	TRBD1	TRBV7-9	TRBJ1-5
CASSLAANYEQYF	TGTGCCAGCAGCTTGGCTGCCAACTACGAGCAGTACTTC	-	13	-	TRBV5-6	TRBJ2-7
CASSWTQGAGYEQYF	TGCGCCAGCAGCTGGACACAGGGGGCGGGTTACGAGCAGTACTTC	few	15	TRBD1	TRBV5-1	TRBJ2-7
CASSRAGAEAFF	TGTGCCAGCAGCCGGGCGGGGGCGGAAGCTTTCTTT	-	12	-	TRBV3-1/TRBV3-2	TRBJ1-1
CATSRVTGQGGPFYNEQFF	TGTGCCACCAGCAGAGTAACAGGACAGGGAGGCCCCTTTTACAATGAGCAGTTCTTC	-	19	TRBD1	TRBV15	TRBJ2-1
CASSWGQGAHPEAFF	TGTGCCAGCAGCTGGGGACAGGGGGCGCATCCTGAAGCTTTCTTT	-	15	TRBD1	TRBV28	TRBJ1-1
CASSYRGYEKLFF	TGTGCCAGCAGTTACCGGGGTTATGAAAAACTGTTTTTT	-	13	-	TRBV6-5	TRBJ1-4
CASSAPGGGTADTQYF	TGTGCCAGCAGTGCACCCGGAGGGGGCACGGCAGATACGCAGTATTTT	-	16	-	TRBV25-1	TRBJ2-3
CASSFNRGGTEAFF	TGTGCCAGCAGCTTTAACAGGGGCGGCACTGAAGCTTTCTTT	-	14	TRBD1	TRBV7-2	TRBJ1-1
CASNPIQGVNTEAFF	TGTGCCAGCAACCCCATCCAGGGGGTGAACACTGAAGCTTTCTTT	-	15	TRBD1	TRBV2	TRBJ1-1
CASRFHRDRLNTEAFF	TGTGCCAGCAGGTTTCACCGGGACAGGCTGAACACTGAAGCTTTCTTT	-	16	TRBD1	TRBV2	TRBJ1-1
CATRVSNQPQHF	TGTGCCACCAGGGTTAGCAATCAGCCCCAGCATTTT	-	12	-	TRBV12-3/TRBV12-4	TRBJ1-5
CASSFKSFTGELFF	TGTGCCAGCAGCTTTAAGAGCTTCACCGGGGAGCTGTTTTTT	-	14	-	TRBV5-6	TRBJ2-2
CASSETASANTEAFF	TGTGCCAGCAGTGAGACCGCCTCGGCGAACACTGAAGCTTTCTTT	-	15	-	TRBV7-9	TRBJ1-1
CASRLDRYWQGEFYEQYF	TGTGCAAGTCGCTTAGACCGCTATTGGCAGGGTGAATTCTACGAGCAGTACTTC	-	18	-	TRBV12-2	TRBJ2-7
CASSWTGGEQYF	TGTGCCAGCAGCTGGACCGGGGGCGAGCAGTACTTC	-	12	-	TRBV5-6	TRBJ2-7
CASSEGPEAFF	TGCGCCAGCAGTGAGGGGCCTGAAGCTTTCTTT	-	11	-	TRBV10-1	TRBJ1-1
CANSESMWGNTEAFF	TGCGCCAACAGTGAGTCGATGTGGGGAAACACTGAAGCTTTCTTT	-	15	-	TRBV10-1	TRBJ1-1
CAISELAGNTGELFF	TGTGCCATCAGCGAACTAGCGGGGAACACCGGGGAGCTGTTTTTT	-	15	TRBD2	TRBV10-3	TRBJ2-2
CASSLGGSLNEKLFF	TGTGCCAGCAGCTTAGGGGGGAGCCTAAATGAAAAACTGTTTTTT	once	15	-	TRBV5-4	TRBJ1-4
CASSMLGTENYGYTF	TGTGCCAGTAGTATGTTGGGGACAGAGAACTATGGCTACACCTTC	-	15	TRBD1	TRBV19	TRBJ1-2
CASKRRPSSGNTIYF	TGTGCCAGTAAGCGACGGCCGAGCTCTGGAAACACCATATATTTT	-	15	-	TRBV6-5	TRBJ1-3
CASRRGLGEAFF	TGTGCCAGTCGAAGGGGTTTGGGAGAAGCTTTCTTT	-	12	-	TRBV6-5	TRBJ1-1
CASSPEYGGAQYF	TGTGCCAGCAGCCCTGAGTATGGCGGGGCTCAGTACTTC	-	13	-	TRBV5-6	TRBJ2-7
CASSPNPGQGSPLHF	TGTGCCAGCAGCCCTAATCCGGGACAGGGGTCACCCCTCCACTTT	few	15	TRBD1	TRBV9	TRBJ1-6
CSVGITDTQYF	TGCAGCGTTGGGATCACAGATACGCAGTATTTT	-	11	-	TRBV29-1	TRBJ2-3
CASRDRVYNEQFF	TGTGCCAGCCGGGACAGGGTGTACAATGAGCAGTTCTTC	few	13	TRBD1	TRBV19	TRBJ2-1